This T cell receptor beta chain originates from a study of CD8 T cells in ankylosing spondylitis. General study results and limits: Past research had described some motif variants in reactive arthritis synovial fluid and blood. Several highly homologous variants formed a TCR beta motif that appeared characteristic of ankylosing spondylitis blood.

Researchers built TCR beta libraries using quantitative 5'-RACE with molecular barcodes. TCRdb redid the calling of the 5' RACE reads with MiXCR, one entry per CDR3 protein. This sample carries 350,000 to 400,000 distinct CDR3 sequences, 20% to 25% of them seen once, and the ten largest clones take around 14%. As for this clonotype: The target antigen is unknown.

Germline V gene sequence: CDR1 SNHLY, CDR2 FYNNEI. Trimming cost V 1 base and J 6 bases, with 9 bases left between them. The CDR3 extends over 14 amino acids. This TCR was sampled from a male donor with ankylosing spondylitis or in good health (not recorded which). The J gene is TRBJ2-2, the V gene TRBV2; no reliable D call. Sequencing was performed on blood, either unsorted or a sorted T cell fraction (not recorded which). The DNA of the CDR3 is TGTGCCAGCAGTGAAGTGCCCCACCCCGGGGAGCTGTTTTTT. It translates to CASSEVPHPGELFF.